This T cell receptor beta chain was documented in a study of T cells after yellow fever vaccination. TCRdb recomputed calls from the 5' RACE reads with MiXCR, one row per CDR3 protein. The profile shows fewer than 450,000 distinct CDR3 sequences, 3% to 4.5% of them singletons. This CDR3 comprises 13 residues. Unmatched junction bases numbered 4, after V lost 6 bases and J lost 3 bases. This clonotype was seen ten or more times. Here the sequenced sample was PBMCs, taken 5 days after the yellow fever booster vaccination. This chain links TRBV12-3 or TRBV12-4 with TRBJ2-7; the match to TRBD2 covers 8 bases. This sequence was found in a man aged 18 to 35 who received the YFV17D yellow fever vaccine. CDR3: CASSTSGGYEQYV. The CDR3 DNA reads as TGTGCCAGCAGCACGAGCGGGGGCTACGAGCAGTACGTC.